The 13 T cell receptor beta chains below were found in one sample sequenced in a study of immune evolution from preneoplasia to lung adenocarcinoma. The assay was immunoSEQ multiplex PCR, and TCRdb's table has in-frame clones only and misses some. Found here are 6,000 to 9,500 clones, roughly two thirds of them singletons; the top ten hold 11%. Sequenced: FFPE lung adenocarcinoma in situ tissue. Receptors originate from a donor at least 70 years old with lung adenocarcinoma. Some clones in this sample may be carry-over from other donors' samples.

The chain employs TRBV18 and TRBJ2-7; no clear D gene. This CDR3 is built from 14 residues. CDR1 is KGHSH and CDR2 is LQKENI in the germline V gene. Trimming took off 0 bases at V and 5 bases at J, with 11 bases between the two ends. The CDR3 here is CASSPPPDPNEQYF. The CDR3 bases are TGTGCCAGCTCACCACCCCCGGACCCCAACGAGCAGTACTTC.

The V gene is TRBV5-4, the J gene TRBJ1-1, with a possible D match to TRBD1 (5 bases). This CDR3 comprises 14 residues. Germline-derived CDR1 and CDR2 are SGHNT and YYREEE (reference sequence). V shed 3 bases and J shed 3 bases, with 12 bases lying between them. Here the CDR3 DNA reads TGTGCCAGCAGCTCAGCCCTGGGGGACACTGAAGCTTTCTTT. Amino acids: CASSSALGDTEAFF. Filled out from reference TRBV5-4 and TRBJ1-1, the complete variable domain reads ETGVTQSPTHLIKTRGQQVTLRCSSQSGHNTVSWYQQALGQGPQFIFQYYREEENGRGNFPPRFSGLQFPNYSSELNVNALELDDSALYLCASSSALGDTEAFFGQGTRLTVV.

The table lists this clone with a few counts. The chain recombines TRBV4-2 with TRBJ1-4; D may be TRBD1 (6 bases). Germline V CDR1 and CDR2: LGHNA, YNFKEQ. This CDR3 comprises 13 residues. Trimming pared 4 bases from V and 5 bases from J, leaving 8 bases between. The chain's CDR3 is CASSPQGNEKLFF. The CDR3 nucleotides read TGTGCCAGCAGCCCCCAGGGGAATGAAAAACTGTTTTTT.

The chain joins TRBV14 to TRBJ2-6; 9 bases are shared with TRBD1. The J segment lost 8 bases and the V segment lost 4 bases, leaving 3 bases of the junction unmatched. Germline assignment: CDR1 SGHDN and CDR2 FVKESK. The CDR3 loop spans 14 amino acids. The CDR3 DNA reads TGTGCCAGCAGCCTACAGGGGGCGACCAACGTCCTGACTTTC. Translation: CASSLQGATNVLTF.

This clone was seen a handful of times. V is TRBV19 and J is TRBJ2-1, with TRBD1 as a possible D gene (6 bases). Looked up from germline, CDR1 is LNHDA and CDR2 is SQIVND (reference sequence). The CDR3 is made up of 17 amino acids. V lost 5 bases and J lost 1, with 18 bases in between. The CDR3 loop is CASSRQATWDSYNEQFF. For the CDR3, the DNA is TGTGCCAGTAGTCGACAGGCAACATGGGATTCCTACAATGAGCAGTTCTTC. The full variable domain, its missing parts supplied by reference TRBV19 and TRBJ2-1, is DGGITQSPKYLFRKEGQNVTLSCEQNLNHDAMYWYRQDPGQGLRLIYYSQIVNDFQKGDIAEGYSVSREKKESFPLTVTSAQKNPTAFYLCASSRQATWDSYNEQFFGPGTRLTVL.

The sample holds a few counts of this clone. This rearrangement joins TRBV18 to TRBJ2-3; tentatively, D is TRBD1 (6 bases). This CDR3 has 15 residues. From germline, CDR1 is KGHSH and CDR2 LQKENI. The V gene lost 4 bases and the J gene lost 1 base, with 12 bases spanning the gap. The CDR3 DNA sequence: TGTGCCAGCTCACTTCACAGGGCCGGCACAGATACGCAGTATTTT. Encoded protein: CASSLHRAGTDTQYF. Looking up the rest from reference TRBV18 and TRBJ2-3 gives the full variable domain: NAGVMQNPRHLVRRRGQEARLRCSPMKGHSHVYWYRQLPEEGLKFMVYLQKENIIDESGMPKERFSAEFPKEGPSILRIQQVVRGDSAAYFCASSLHRAGTDTQYFGPGTRLTVL.

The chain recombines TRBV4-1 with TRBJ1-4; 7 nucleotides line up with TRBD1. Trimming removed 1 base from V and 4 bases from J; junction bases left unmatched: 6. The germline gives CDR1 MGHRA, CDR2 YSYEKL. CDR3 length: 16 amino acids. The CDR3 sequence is CASSQGDRDVNEKLFF. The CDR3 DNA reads TGCGCCAGCAGCCAAGGGGACAGAGACGTTAATGAAAAACTGTTTTTT.

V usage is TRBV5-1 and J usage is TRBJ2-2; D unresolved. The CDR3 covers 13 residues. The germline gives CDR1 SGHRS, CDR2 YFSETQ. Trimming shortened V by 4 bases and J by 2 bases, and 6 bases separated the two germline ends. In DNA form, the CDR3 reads TGCGCCAGCAGCGACGGCAACACCGGGGAGCTGTTTTTT. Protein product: CASSDGNTGELFF.

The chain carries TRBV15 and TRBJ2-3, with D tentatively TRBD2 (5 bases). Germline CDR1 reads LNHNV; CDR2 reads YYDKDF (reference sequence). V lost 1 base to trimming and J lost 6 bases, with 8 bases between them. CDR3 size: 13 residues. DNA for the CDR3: TGTGCCACCAGCAGAGGGGAGAGGGATACGCAGTATTTT. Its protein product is CATSRGERDTQYF.

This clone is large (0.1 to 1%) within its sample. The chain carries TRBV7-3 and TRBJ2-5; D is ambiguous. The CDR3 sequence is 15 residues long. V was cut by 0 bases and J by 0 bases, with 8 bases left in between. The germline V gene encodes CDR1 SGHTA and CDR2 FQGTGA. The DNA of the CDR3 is TGTGCCAGCAGCTTAACGGTGGCAGACCAAGAGACCCAGTACTTC. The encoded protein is CASSLTVADQETQYF.

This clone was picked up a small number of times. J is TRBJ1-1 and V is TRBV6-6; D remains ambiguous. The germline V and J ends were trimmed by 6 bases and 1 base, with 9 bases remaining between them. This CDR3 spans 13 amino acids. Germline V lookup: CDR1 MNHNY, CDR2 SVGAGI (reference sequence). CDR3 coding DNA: TGTGCCAGCAGGGTGAGGACGAACACTGAAGCTTTCTTT. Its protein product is CASRVRTNTEAFF.

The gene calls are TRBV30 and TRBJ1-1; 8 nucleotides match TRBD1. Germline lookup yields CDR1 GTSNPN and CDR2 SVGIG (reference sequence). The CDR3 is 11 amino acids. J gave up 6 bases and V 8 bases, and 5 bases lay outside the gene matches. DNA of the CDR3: TGTGCCGGGGGGACAGGCCCTGAAGCTTTCTTT. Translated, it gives CAGGTGPEAFF.

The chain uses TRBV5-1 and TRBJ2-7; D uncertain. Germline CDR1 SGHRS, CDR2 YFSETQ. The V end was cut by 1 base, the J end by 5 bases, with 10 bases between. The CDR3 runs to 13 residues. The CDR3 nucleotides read TGCGCCAGCAGCTTGATGGGGTTCGACGAGCAGTACTTC. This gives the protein CASSLMGFDEQYF.